What follows are 24 T cell receptor beta chains derived from one specimen sequenced in a study of blood T cells in healthy people across ages. For the second PCR, which ran for about 7 to 11 cycles, a sample-barcoded 5' primer and a J-beta primer mix were used. MiXCR, applied by TCRdb to the 5' RACE reads, yields one record per CDR3 protein. This table holds more than 1.4 million distinct CDR3 sequences, around 39% found once. The source material was blood. Receptor source: a woman aged 18-29 years in good health.

CDR3 sequence: CSAEDGQGYSGNTIYF. In DNA form, the CDR3 reads TGCAGTGCTGAGGACGGACAGGGGTACTCTGGAAACACCATATATTTT. The gene calls are TRBV20-1 and TRBJ1-3, with 9 bases lining up with TRBD1. The germline V gene encodes CDR1 DFQATT and CDR2 SNEGSKA (reference sequence). This CDR3 is built from 16 residues. V was pared by 5 bases and J by 0 bases, with 8 bases of the junction left unmatched.

The chain carries TRBV15 and TRBJ1-1; D unresolved. The V gene lost 3 bases and the J gene lost 0 bases, with 5 bases spanning the gap. The CDR3 consists of 13 residues. Germline lookup yields CDR1 LNHNV and CDR2 YYDKDF (reference sequence). DNA for the CDR3: TGTGCCACCAGCAGTATAATGAACACTGAAGCTTTCTTT. This gives the protein CATSSIMNTEAFF.

The rearrangement joins TRBV20-1 to TRBJ1-2; TRBD1 is a possible D gene (5 bases). Trimming pared 0 bases from V and 4 bases from J, leaving 15 bases between. From germline, CDR1 is DFQATT and CDR2 SNEGSKA (reference sequence). This CDR3 has 15 amino acids. The CDR3 loop is CSARDLGAVLYGYTF. The CDR3 region has the DNA TGCAGTGCTAGAGATCTAGGGGCAGTTCTCTATGGCTACACCTTC.

This chain joins TRBV27 and TRBJ2-7, with D perhaps assigned TRBD1 or TRBD2 (5 bases each). The CDR3 extends over 13 amino acids. Germline-derived CDR1 and CDR2 are MNHEY and SMNVEV (reference sequence). Deletions cut 6 bases from V and 3 bases from J, with 12 bases between. The CDR3 bases are TGTGCCAGCAGGCAGGGAGCCCACTACGAGCAGTACTTC. This gives the protein CASRQGAHYEQYF.

This sequence joins TRBV28 and TRBJ1-6; the match to TRBD1 covers 8 bases. Germline-derived CDR1 and CDR2 are MDHEN and SYDVKM. V was clipped by 3 bases and J by 8 bases; unmatched bases: 3. The CDR3 extends over 14 amino acids. The CDR3 region is CASSFAGGDSPLHF. The CDR3 nucleotides read TGTGCCAGCAGTTTCGCAGGGGGCGATTCACCCCTCCACTTT.

The rearrangement joins TRBV6-2 or TRBV6-3 to TRBJ1-2, with D possibly being TRBD1 (6 bases). Trimming cost V 9 bases and J 2 bases, with 10 bases left between them. The CDR3 extends over 12 amino acids. Germline CDR1 is MNHEY and CDR2 is SVGEGT. CDR3 bases: TGTGCCAGGGGGGGCGGGAACTATGGCTACACCTTC. It encodes CARGGGNYGYTF.

The rearrangement joins TRBV6-5 to TRBJ2-1, with a possible D match to TRBD2 (5 bases). Germline V CDR1 and CDR2: MNHEY, SVGAGI. The CDR3 is 15 amino acids. Trimming shortened V by 7 bases and J by 4 bases, and 17 bases separated the two germline ends. The CDR3 loop reads CASKASIKSYNEQFF. DNA for the CDR3: TGTGCCAGCAAAGCTAGCATTAAGTCGTACAATGAGCAGTTCTTC.

The chain couples TRBV6-1 to TRBJ2-7, with 8 bases matching TRBD1. V was clipped by 1 base and J by 3 bases; unmatched bases: 2. The CDR3 contains 14 residues. The germline V gene has CDR1 MNHNS and CDR2 SASEGT. The DNA for the CDR3 is TGTGCCAGCAGTGAAGTGGGACAGGTCTACGAGCAGTACTTC. Its protein is CASSEVGQVYEQYF.

This chain connects TRBV5-1 to TRBJ1-1; the D gene is possibly TRBD1 (5 bases). Germline values: CDR1 SGHRS, CDR2 YFSETQ. The CDR3 length is 15 residues. V lost 0 bases and J 5 bases, leaving 14 bases between the germline ends. CDR3 amino acids: CASSLVGGMGTEAFF. In nucleotides, the CDR3 is TGCGCCAGCAGCTTGGTGGGGGGGATGGGAACTGAAGCTTTCTTT.

The gene calls are TRBV3-1 and TRBJ2-1, with 16 bases aligning to TRBD2. Germline trimming cut 0 bases from V and 8 bases from J; bases unmatched to any gene: 19. The CDR3 totals 22 residues. Germline CDR1 LGHDT, CDR2 YNNKEL (reference sequence). The CDR3 sequence is CASSQEAPPLGTSGRERDEQFF. CDR3 nucleotides: TGTGCCAGCAGCCAAGAGGCGCCACCCCTCGGGACTAGCGGGAGGGAAAGGGATGAGCAGTTCTTC.

This clonotype turned up a few times. The J gene is TRBJ1-2, the V gene TRBV6-5; 7 nucleotides match TRBD1. The trim removed 5 bases at V and 1 base at J, leaving 10 bases unmatched. From germline, CDR1 is MNHEY and CDR2 SVGAGI. CDR3 length equals 16 residues. CDR3 sequence reads: CASSPGPGQLNYGYTF. The CDR3, as DNA: TGTGCCAGCAGTCCCGGCCCGGGACAGCTTAACTATGGCTACACCTTC.

The genes are TRBV19 and TRBJ2-7, with D uncertain. Germline values: CDR1 LNHDA, CDR2 SQIVND (reference sequence). This CDR3 region has 15 residues. V gave up 4 bases and J gave up 2 bases, with 15 bases separating them. The chain's CDR3 is CASSTSWGSPYEQYF. Here the CDR3 DNA reads TGTGCCAGTAGTACCTCATGGGGTTCTCCCTACGAGCAGTACTTC.

The chain is built from TRBV4-1 and TRBJ1-2; D may be TRBD1 (5 bases). Germline assignment: CDR1 MGHRA and CDR2 YSYEKL. This CDR3 is 15 amino acids long. Between the trimmed V and J ends, which lost 2 bases and 5 bases, there was a span of 15 bases. Here the CDR3 DNA reads TGCGCCAGCAGCCAAATCCAGGGAGAAAGGTATGGCTACACCTTC. Translated: CASSQIQGERYGYTF.

This clonotype has a handful of counts. The chain has TRBV4-1 and TRBJ2-3; 10 bases agree with TRBD2. Germline values: CDR1 MGHRA, CDR2 YSYEKL. Losses at the gene ends were 4 bases for V and 2 bases for J; bases not matched to a gene: 6. The CDR3 is made up of 16 amino acids. The DNA of the CDR3 is TGCGCCAGCAGCCCTGAAGCGGGGGGGATCACAGATACGCAGTATTTT. This gives the protein CASSPEAGGITDTQYF.

This clonotype was seen a few times. The CDR3 sequence is CASREDRGPYEQYF. The CDR3 coding sequence is TGTGCCAGCAGAGAGGACAGAGGACCTTACGAGCAGTACTTC. The chain is built from TRBV6-5 and TRBJ2-7; maybe TRBD1 (6 bases). The V and J ends lost 6 bases and 4 bases respectively, with 16 bases between them. The CDR3 spans 14 residues. Germline CDR1 reads MNHEY; CDR2 reads SVGAGI.

The V and J genes are TRBV11-2 and TRBJ2-1; possibly TRBD1 or TRBD2 for D (5 bases each). This CDR3 is built from 16 residues. Looked up from germline, CDR1 is SGHAT and CDR2 is FQNNGV. Trimming removed 5 bases at V and 4 bases at J, with 18 bases between. CDR3 amino acids: CASSQTTGTPYNEQFF. CDR3 nucleotides: TGTGCCAGCAGCCAGACCACCGGGACGCCTTACAATGAGCAGTTCTTC.

The chain joins TRBV10-3 to TRBJ2-7; the D gene could be TRBD1 or TRBD2 (5 bases each). Deletions cut 2 bases from V and 3 bases from J, with 8 bases between. The germline V gene has CDR1 ENHRY and CDR2 SYGVKD. CDR3 length: 13 amino acids. CDR3: CAISERGDYEQYF. The CDR3 nucleotides read TGTGCCATCAGTGAGCGAGGGGACTACGAGCAGTACTTC.

The chain carries TRBV4-1 and TRBJ2-5, with TRBD2 identical over 13 bases. Gene TRBJ2-7 matches the end of the DNA better, so the J call may be wrong. This CDR3 is built from 16 residues. CDR1 is MGHRA, CDR2 YSYEKL, per germline. The CDR3: CASSQEVTSGRCEQYF. The CDR3 DNA reads TGCGCCAGCAGCCAAGAGGTGACTAGCGGGAGGTGCGAGCAGTACTTC.

This clonotype was recorded a few times. The chain recombines TRBV28 with TRBJ2-1, with D possibly TRBD1 on 5 matching bases. The DNA matches TRBJ2-7 better at its end, which makes the J call doubtful. Germline V lookup: CDR1 MDHEN, CDR2 SYDVKM. CDR3 size: 12 residues. This CDR3 reads CASSADTSEQYF. DNA for the CDR3: TGTGCCAGCAGTGCGGACACGAGTGAGCAGTACTTC.

The chain recombines TRBV27 with TRBJ1-1; D is perhaps TRBD1 (5 bases). The CDR3 is 15 amino acids. The ends were cut back, 3 bases at V and 0 bases at J, with 11 bases in the middle. Germline-derived CDR1 and CDR2 are MNHEY and SMNVEV (reference sequence). CDR3 residues: CASSFQGLMNTEAFF. The CDR3 nucleotides read TGTGCCAGCAGTTTCCAGGGATTAATGAACACTGAAGCTTTCTTT.

The CDR3 is CATTARVNTEAFF. CDR3 nucleotide sequence: TGTGCCACCACTGCCAGGGTGAACACTGAAGCTTTCTTT. The V call is TRBV27, the J call TRBJ1-1, with D possibly being TRBD1 (5 bases). Germline V gene lookup returns CDR1 MNHEY and CDR2 SMNVEV (reference sequence). V gave up 10 bases and J gave up 0 bases, with 12 bases separating them. The CDR3 spans 13 residues.

This clonotype has more than one count but fewer than ten. The chain recombines TRBV29-1 with TRBJ1-2; D is undetermined. Trimming pared 5 bases from V and 8 bases from J, leaving 18 bases between. This CDR3 has 13 residues. Germline lookup yields CDR1 SQVTM and CDR2 ANQGSEA. CDR3 bases: TGCAGCGTTACACCTAGGTTGTCATCGGGCTACACCTTC. Protein product: CSVTPRLSSGYTF.

The V and J genes are TRBV4-2 and TRBJ2-1, with 7 bases identical to TRBD2. The CDR3 runs 17 residues. Per germline, CDR1 LGHNA and CDR2 YNFKEQ. The junction had 18 bases not matched to a gene; V was cut back by 4 bases and J by 9 bases. CDR3 residues: CASSPSLLGRETREQFF. The CDR3 nucleotides read TGTGCCAGCAGCCCATCCCTGCTGGGGCGGGAGACCCGTGAGCAGTTCTTC.

The chain has TRBV4-2 and TRBJ2-5; D possibly corresponds to TRBD2 (5 bases). The CDR3 spans 14 residues. Trimming cost V 1 base and J 0 bases, with 6 bases left between them. The germline gives CDR1 LGHNA, CDR2 YNFKEQ. CDR3: CASSQGGNQETQYF. DNA for the CDR3: TGTGCCAGCAGCCAAGGAGGGAACCAAGAGACCCAGTACTTC.